These 15 T cell receptor beta chains originate from one sample sequenced in a study of T cell repertoires in cytomegalovirus infection. TCRdb ran MiXCR on the reads and lists one entry per CDR3 protein. The table lists 250,000 to 400,000 distinct CDR3 sequences, around a quarter of them singletons. For these TCRs, the target antigens are not known. Sequences were derived from cultured PBMCs, sampled from culture after CMV antigen stimulation. Every receptor here comes from a human donor in good health (CMV status not recorded). Some clones in this sample may be carry-over from other donors' samples.

The chain combines TRBV24-1 with TRBJ2-3, with D unresolved. V was cut by 3 bases and J by 1 base, with 13 bases left in between. CDR1 and CDR2 from the germline V gene are KGHDR and SFDVKD. This CDR3 region has 16 residues. CDR3 protein: CATSDPRSDRTDTQYF. CDR3 bases: TGTGCCACCAGTGATCCTCGTTCGGACCGCACAGATACGCAGTATTTT.

This chain connects TRBV6-6 to TRBJ1-1; D gene ambiguous. CDR3 length: 15 residues. Germline V gene data show CDR1 as MNHNY and CDR2 as SVGAGI (reference sequence). Trimming left V 3 bases short and J 0 bases short, with 11 bases between. CDR3 in amino acids: CASSYLGQMNTEAFF. The CDR3 region has the DNA TGTGCCAGCAGTTATCTAGGTCAGATGAACACTGAAGCTTTCTTT.

The rearrangement uses TRBV7-2 and TRBJ1-5; 7 nucleotides match TRBD1. Per the germline V gene, CDR1 is SGHTA and CDR2 is FQGNSA. The V segment lost 3 bases and the J segment 7 bases; nucleotides outside the gene matches: 6. The CDR3 length is 14 residues. CDR3 sequence (DNA): TGTGCCAGCAGCTTTCGACAGGGTGAACAGCCCCAGCATTTT. The encoded protein is CASSFRQGEQPQHF. Complete variable domain (other parts from reference TRBV7-2 and TRBJ1-5): GAGVSQSPSNKVTEKGKDVELRCDPISGHTALYWYRQSLGQGLEFLIYFQGNSAPDKSGLPSDRFSAERTGGSVSTLTIQRTQQEDSAVYLCASSFRQGEQPQHFGDGTRLSIL.

The sample holds a few counts of this clonotype. The chain carries TRBV10-3 and TRBJ2-2; D might be TRBD1 or TRBD2, each matching 5 bases. With 1 base removed from V and 1 base from J, the gap between germline ends came to 22 bases. Per the germline V gene, CDR1 is ENHRY and CDR2 is SYGVKD. The CDR3 length is 20 residues. The CDR3 DNA is TGTGCCATCAGTGAGTTCCGACAGAGCGGACAAACTTGGAACACCGGGGAGCTGTTTTTT. It is translated as CAISEFRQSGQTWNTGELFF.

This clonotype showed up many times. The chain is built from TRBV20-1 and TRBJ2-3; the match to TRBD2 covers 11 bases. The CDR3 covers 16 residues. V lost 1 base, J lost 3 bases, and 6 bases stayed unmatched. Germline CDR1 and CDR2: DFQATT and SNEGSKA (reference sequence). The CDR3 DNA reads as TGCAGTGCTAGAGCTTTACTAGCGGGAGAAACAGATACGCAGTATTTT. Amino acid sequence: CSARALLAGETDTQYF.

This chain links TRBV19 with TRBJ1-4; D is undetermined. V was shortened by 4 bases and J by 4 bases, with 7 bases between the two germline ends. Germline loops: CDR1 LNHDA, CDR2 SQIVND (reference sequence). CDR3 length: 13 amino acids. The CDR3 spells CASSTDLNEKLFF. In DNA form, the CDR3 reads TGTGCCAGTAGTACCGACCTTAATGAAAAACTGTTTTTT. Drawing the rest from reference TRBV19 and TRBJ1-4, the complete variable domain is DGGITQSPKYLFRKEGQNVTLSCEQNLNHDAMYWYRQDPGQGLRLIYYSQIVNDFQKGDIAEGYSVSREKKESFPLTVTSAQKNPTAFYLCASSTDLNEKLFFGSGTQLSVL.

This clonotype was seen many times. The junction does not match germline at one end; this may be a read error. As DNA, the CDR3 is TGTGCCAGCAGCGGACTAGCGGGAGTTTCCTCCGAGCAGTACTTC. Protein product: CASSGLAGVSSEQYF. The gene calls are TRBV7-2 and TRBJ2-7, with 13 bases fitting TRBD2. CDR3 length: 15 amino acids. Germline CDR1 is SGHTA and CDR2 is FQGNSA.

This clonotype was detected a few times. This chain uses TRBV12-3 or TRBV12-4 with TRBJ1-1; maybe TRBD1 (5 bases). The CDR3 covers 14 residues. Trimming pared 5 bases from V and 5 bases from J, leaving 15 bases between. The DNA for the CDR3 is TGTGCCAGCAGTCCGGGGCCTGCCCGGACTGAAGCTTTCTTT. Translation gives CASSPGPARTEAFF.

The chain combines TRBV27 with TRBJ1-1; 10 nucleotides line up with TRBD1. Losses at the gene ends were 3 bases for V and 0 bases for J; bases not matched to a gene: 7. The germline CDR1 and CDR2 sequences are MNHEY and SMNVEV (reference sequence). This CDR3 region has 17 residues. The CDR3 DNA sequence: TGTGCCAGCAGTTTTTTGGGACAGGGGTGGCTGAACACTGAAGCTTTCTTT. Translation: CASSFLGQGWLNTEAFF.

This clonotype was recorded many times. This chain uses TRBV7-8 with TRBJ2-7; D is undetermined. The CDR3 has 16 amino acids. Germline CDR1 reads SGHVS; CDR2 reads FQNEAQ. The germline V and J ends were trimmed by 5 bases and 1 base, with 18 bases remaining between them. The CDR3 nucleotides read TGTGCCAGCAGCCCCCGTACCCGACTTCTTTCCTACGAGCAGTACGTC. It is translated as CASSPRTRLLSYEQYV.

The chain recombines TRBV19 with TRBJ2-1; D tentatively reads TRBD1 or TRBD2 (5 bases each). Germline V gives CDR1 LNHDA, CDR2 SQIVND (reference sequence). The CDR3 has 16 residues. V was pared by 5 bases and J by 7 bases, with 21 bases between. The CDR3 region has the DNA TGTGCCAGTAGTGCCTTCTTGTCCCGAGGGGAAAATGAGCAGTTCTTC. As protein: CASSAFLSRGENEQFF.

This chain joins TRBV5-4 and TRBJ1-3; 7 bases align to TRBD1. J lost 7 bases, V lost 1 base, and 8 bases had no gene match. Germline lookup yields CDR1 SGHNT and CDR2 YYREEE (reference sequence). The CDR3 sequence is 15 residues long. CDR3 sequence: CASSLNRGGGNTIYF. CDR3 DNA sequence: TGTGCCAGCAGCTTGAACAGGGGAGGAGGTAACACCATATATTTT.

The chain has TRBV28 and TRBJ1-1; TRBD1 matches 8 bases. Germline V gives CDR1 MDHEN, CDR2 SYDVKM. The length of the CDR3 is 16 residues. With 10 bases clipped from V and 1 base from J, the junction kept 14 bases outside the gene matches. The CDR3 sequence is CANGPFGQGPNTEAFF. The CDR3 DNA follows: TGTGCCAACGGTCCTTTCGGACAGGGACCGAACACTGAAGCTTTCTTT.

The V and J genes are TRBV7-4 and TRBJ2-7; D is perhaps TRBD2 (6 bases). The germline V gene encodes CDR1 SGHVT and CDR2 SQSDAQ. Trimming removed 1 base from V and 2 bases from J, with 21 bases in between. There are 18 residues in the CDR3. In nucleotides, the CDR3 is TGTGCCAGCAGCTTAGACGGGGGTTATGCTGCGGAACCCTACGAGCAGTACTTC. Translating it yields CASSLDGGYAAEPYEQYF.

V is TRBV2 and J is TRBJ2-1; tentatively, D is TRBD2 (6 bases). The germline CDR1 and CDR2 sequences are SNHLY and FYNNEI. The CDR3 covers 15 residues. The germline V and J ends were trimmed by 2 bases and 1 base, with 9 bases remaining between them. The DNA for the CDR3 is TGTGCCAGCAGTGAATACGGGAGTTCCTACAATGAGCAGTTCTTC. It yields the protein CASSEYGSSYNEQFF.